These 9 T cell receptor beta chains were sequenced from one sample in a study of T-cell memory formation after mild COVID-19. TCRdb passed the 5' RACE reads through MiXCR, listing each CDR3 protein once. The table lists about 400,000 distinct CDR3 sequences, around a quarter of them singletons. The sample was PBMCs or a T cell subset sorted from them (not recorded which). These receptors all come from an adult woman who had mild COVID-19 (a few samples of this study predate the infection). Cell type and time point are not known.

This clonotype was detected many times. The chain links TRBV11-1 to TRBJ2-1; the D gene is possibly TRBD2 (5 bases). Trimming removed 3 bases at V and 0 bases at J, with 12 bases between. CDR3 size: 16 residues. Germline V lookup: CDR1 SGHAT, CDR2 FQDESV (reference sequence). The CDR3 sequence: CASSLEAVSSYNEQFF. As DNA, the CDR3 is TGTGCCAGCAGCTTGGAGGCCGTAAGCTCCTACAATGAGCAGTTCTTC.

The chain links TRBV29-1 to TRBJ2-3, with 7 bases fitting TRBD2. The germline V gene has CDR1 SQVTM and CDR2 ANQGSEA. Trimming cost V 8 bases and J 3 bases; bases outside gene matches: 17. The CDR3 totals 16 residues. The chain's CDR3 is CSPHPDGRLLTDTQYF. The CDR3 nucleotides are TGCAGCCCCCACCCGGACGGGAGGTTATTGACAGATACGCAGTATTTT.

This chain joins TRBV29-1 and TRBJ2-5, with 7 bases aligning to TRBD1. The germline V gene encodes CDR1 SQVTM and CDR2 ANQGSEA. V lost 4 bases and J lost 5; bases outside the gene matches: 7. This CDR3 comprises 13 residues. DNA for the CDR3: TGCAGCGTTGCGGACAGGATGATCGAGACCCAGTACTTC. The encoded protein is CSVADRMIETQYF.

The chain joins TRBV18 to TRBJ2-7; D not certain. Germline V gene data show CDR1 as KGHSH and CDR2 as LQKENI. Trimming took 2 bases from V and 3 from J, leaving 5 bases between them. CDR3 size: 12 residues. The CDR3 spells CASSPTVYEQYF. The CDR3 bases are TGTGCCAGCTCACCAACAGTCTACGAGCAGTACTTC.

This clonotype has a handful of counts. The genes are TRBV13 and TRBJ2-1; TRBD2 might be the D (7 bases). The ends were cut back, 0 bases at V and 7 bases at J, with 13 bases in the middle. The germline CDR1 and CDR2 sequences are PRHDT and FYEKMQ (reference sequence). This CDR3 spans 15 amino acids. CDR3 in amino acids: CASSLGRGAWNEQFF. CDR3 DNA: TGTGCCAGCAGCTTAGGACGGGGGGCCTGGAATGAGCAGTTCTTC.

The chain has TRBV3-1 and TRBJ2-2; 9 nucleotides align to TRBD2. The CDR3 is 15 amino acids. V lost 2 bases, J lost 6 bases, and 4 bases stayed unmatched. Per germline, CDR1 LGHDT and CDR2 YNNKEL (reference sequence). The CDR3 loop reads CASSQSGRRPGELFF. Written as DNA, the CDR3 is TGTGCCAGCAGCCAAAGCGGGAGGAGGCCCGGGGAGCTGTTTTTT.

The rearrangement uses TRBV5-6 and TRBJ1-1; D is undetermined. Deletions cut 4 bases from V and 0 bases from J, with 10 bases between. The germline CDR1 and CDR2 sequences are SGHDT and YYEEEE. This CDR3 has 14 residues. CDR3 loop: CASSPGPLNTEAFF. The CDR3 region has the DNA TGTGCCAGCAGCCCCGGACCGCTGAACACTGAAGCTTTCTTT.

The CDR3 DNA reads as TGTGCCAGCAGTTACCTGTTAAGCTCCTACAATGAGCAGTTCTTC. It codes for CASSYLLSSYNEQFF. J is TRBJ2-1 and V is TRBV6-5; D not resolved. V lost 2 bases to trimming and J lost 0 bases, with 8 bases between them. CDR1 is MNHEY and CDR2 is SVGAGI in the germline V gene. CDR3 length: 15 residues.

The chain combines TRBV12-3 or TRBV12-4 with TRBJ2-6; possible D gene TRBD2, 6 bases. V was clipped by 8 bases and J by 0 bases, with 8 bases between them. This CDR3 comprises 14 residues. This CDR3 is CASGRSSGANVLTF. CDR3 DNA sequence: TGTGCCAGCGGGAGGAGCTCTGGGGCCAACGTCCTGACTTTC.